The 23 T cell receptor beta chains below were found in one sample sequenced in a study of T cells in women clearing cervical HPV infection. The protocol was immunoSEQ multiplex PCR, while the TCRdb copy is restricted to in-frame clones and leaves out a portion. The sample holds about 39,000 clones. The sample comprised blood buffy coat. Receptors originate from a woman between 18 and 70 years old with a cervical HPV16 infection that either progressed to CIN3+ or cleared (not recorded which).

Remarks on this clone: The CDR3 extends 3 residues past the end of the read, so its final part is completed from the germline J gene. This chain uses TRBV19 with TRBJ2-4; 9 bases map to TRBD1. The CDR3 has 19 residues. The V gene end was trimmed by 1 base and the J gene end by 0 bases; junction bases not matched to a gene: 10. CDR1 is LNHDA and CDR2 is SQIVND in the germline V gene (reference sequence). The CDR3 sequence: CASSIAGGGQGLAKNIQYF. CDR3 DNA, as far as it was read: TGTGCCAGTAGTATAGCGGGTGGGGGACAGGGACTAGCCAAAAACATT.

As concerns this clone: Read sequence stops 3 residues before the CDR3 end, and the germline J gene provides the missing end. This chain links TRBV19 with TRBJ1-5; possibly TRBD1 for D (5 bases). V dropped 2 bases and J dropped 2 bases, with 13 bases sitting between them. The CDR3 runs 16 residues. Germline V gene sequence: CDR1 LNHDA, CDR2 SQIVND (reference sequence). The CDR3 sequence: CASSIWGGVGNQPQHF. The part of the CDR3 DNA that was read is TGTGCCAGTAGTATATGGGGAGGGGTCGGCAATCAGCCC. Filled out from reference TRBV19 and TRBJ1-5, the complete variable domain reads DGGITQSPKYLFRKEGQNVTLSCEQNLNHDAMYWYRQDPGQGLRLIYYSQIVNDFQKGDIAEGYSVSREKKESFPLTVTSAQKNPTAFYLCASSIWGGVGNQPQHFGDGTRLSIL.

In regard to this clone: The read stops 3 residues short of the end of the CDR3; the missing end is completed from the germline J gene. This chain joins TRBV7-9 and TRBJ1-4; D is perhaps TRBD1 (5 bases). The CDR3 has 15 residues. V gave up 4 bases and J gave up 9 bases, with 18 bases separating them. Per the germline V gene, CDR1 is SEHNR and CDR2 is FQNEAQ (reference sequence). The CDR3 here is CASSSSSPGGQKLFF. The DNA read from the CDR3 is TGTGCCAGCAGCTCCTCGAGCCCGGGGGGACAAAAA.

Comments on this clone: Sequencing ends 3 residues short of the CDR3 end; the germline J gene provides the rest. The chain joins TRBV19 to TRBJ2-3; TRBD2 matches at 12 bases. Germline loops: CDR1 LNHDA, CDR2 SQIVND (reference sequence). V gave up 9 bases and J gave up 7 bases; unmatched junction bases: 11. The CDR3 has 15 residues. CDR3 DNA, as far as it was read: TGTGCCAGCTCCCTAGCGGGGGGGCCTATGCATACG. It is translated as CASSLAGGPMHT. The whole CDR3 is CASSLAGGPMHTQYF.

Regarding this clone: The missing CDR3 end, 3 residues past where the read stops, is filled in from the germline J gene. V usage is TRBV15 and J usage is TRBJ1-4; 10 nucleotides align to TRBD1. The CDR3 has 14 residues. Germline loops: CDR1 LNHNV, CDR2 YYDKDF (reference sequence). Losses at the gene ends were 5 bases for V and 8 bases for J; bases not matched to a gene: 5. CDR3 DNA, as far as it was read: TGTGCCACCAGCGGACAGGGGGGTGGGGAAAAA. It encodes CATSGQGGGEK. The complete CDR3 protein is CATSGQGGGEKLFF.

As for this clone: The read gets to within 3 residues of the CDR3 end, and the germline J gene fills in the rest. V is TRBV5-8 and J is TRBJ2-5; the D gene is possibly TRBD2 (6 bases). V was clipped by 3 bases and J by 2 bases, with 14 bases between them. The length of the CDR3 is 15 residues. Germline assignment: CDR1 SGHTS and CDR2 YDEGEE. CDR3 DNA (partial): TGTGCCAGCAGCTCCTGGCGGAGGGGACAAGAGACC. Translating it yields CASSSWRRGQET. In full, the CDR3 reads CASSSWRRGQETQYF.

Notes on this clone: The DNA ends 3 residues before the CDR3 does, and the rest of the CDR3 is filled in from the germline J gene. The gene calls are TRBV7-6 and TRBJ2-5; 9 positions match TRBD1. Germline V gives CDR1 SGHVS, CDR2 FNYEAQ. V shed 4 bases, J shed 1 base, and the junction held 1 base outside the gene matches. The CDR3 spans 14 residues. CDR3 DNA, as far as it was read: TGTGCCAGCAGCTCGACAGGGGGCCAAGAGACC. Translated, it gives CASSSTGGQET. The whole CDR3 reads CASSSTGGQETQYF. Together with reference TRBV7-6 and TRBJ2-5, the CDR3 gives the full variable domain: GAGVSQSPRYKVTKRGQDVALRCDPISGHVSLYWYRQALGQGPEFLTYFNYEAQQDKSGLPNDRFSAERPEGSISTLTIQRTEQRDSAMYRCASSSTGGQETQYFGPGTRLLVL.

Concerning this clone itself: The read terminates 3 residues ahead of where the CDR3 ends, so the germline J gene completes it. V and J are TRBV5-1 and TRBJ2-7; 9 bases align to TRBD2. V was pared by 1 base and J by 2 bases, with 10 bases of the junction left unmatched. The germline V gene encodes CDR1 SGHRS and CDR2 YFSETQ. This CDR3 has 17 amino acids. CDR3 sequence reads: CASSLSQRGAPTYEQYF. The CDR3 DNA, read in part, is TGCGCCAGCAGCTTGTCACAGCGGGGGGCTCCGACCTACGAG.

About this clone: The read finishes 3 residues shy of the CDR3 end, and the germline J gene is used to complete it. The gene calls are TRBV7-6 and TRBJ1-6, with D perhaps matching TRBD1 (6 bases). The V end lost 5 bases, the J end lost 5 bases, and 10 bases lay between the germline ends. The CDR3 is made up of 14 amino acids. CDR1 is SGHVS and CDR2 is FNYEAQ in the germline V gene. The covered CDR3 bases are TGTGCCAGCAGCCCGACAGGAGATAATTCACCC. As protein: CASSPTGDNSP. In full, the CDR3 is CASSPTGDNSPLHF. Combining the CDR3 with reference TRBV7-6 and TRBJ1-6 gives the whole variable domain GAGVSQSPRYKVTKRGQDVALRCDPISGHVSLYWYRQALGQGPEFLTYFNYEAQQDKSGLPNDRFSAERPEGSISTLTIQRTEQRDSAMYRCASSPTGDNSPLHFGNGTRLTVT.

To note about this clone: The read finishes 3 residues shy of the CDR3 end, and the germline J gene is used to complete it. V is TRBV18 and J is TRBJ2-7, with D unclear. Trimming cost V 2 bases and J 1 base, with 9 bases left between them. Germline CDR1 reads KGHSH; CDR2 reads LQKENI. The CDR3 consists of 14 residues. CDR3: CASSPEEGSYEQYF. The CDR3 DNA, read in part, is TGTGCCAGCTCACCAGAGGAAGGGTCCTACGAG.

This CDR3 is CASSLAPVSSYNEQFF. Incomplete CDR3 DNA: TGCGCCAGCAGCTTGGCACCGGTGAGCTCCTACAATGAG. The chain recombines TRBV5-1 with TRBJ2-1; D is unclear. From the germline J gene comes the end of the CDR3, since the read stops 3 residues before it. The CDR3 contains 16 residues. V was trimmed by 0 bases and J by 0 bases, leaving 10 bases between them. Germline values: CDR1 SGHRS, CDR2 YFSETQ.

Concerning this clone itself: The CDR3 end lies 3 residues beyond the end of the read and is filled in from the germline J gene. The V gene is TRBV3-1 (or the pseudogene TRBV3-2), the J gene TRBJ2-7; D is tentatively TRBD1 or TRBD2 (5 bases each). Per the germline V gene, CDR1 is LGHDT and CDR2 is YNNKEL (reference sequence). The CDR3 totals 14 residues. V was pared by 2 bases and J by 0 bases, with 8 bases between. The sequenced CDR3 bases are TGTGCCAGCAGCCAACCAGGGAGCTCCTACGAG. Its translation: CASSQPGSSYE. The whole CDR3 protein is CASSQPGSSYEQYF.

This CDR3 is CASRRREGGNQPQHF. CDR3 DNA, as far as it was read: TGTGCCAGTAGACGGAGGGAAGGGGGCAATCAGCCC. The J gene is TRBJ1-5, the V gene TRBV19; weak D call: TRBD1 (5 bases). The read stops 3 residues short of the end of the CDR3; the missing end is completed from the germline J gene. CDR1 LNHDA and CDR2 SQIVND come from the germline V gene (reference sequence). The CDR3 has 15 amino acids. V was pared by 6 bases and J by 2 bases, with 14 bases between.

On this clone itself: The CDR3 is cut off 3 residues early in the read; its end comes from the germline J gene. This sequence joins TRBV19 and TRBJ1-2; D gene unclear. This CDR3 region has 15 residues. Trimming left V 5 bases short and J 6 bases short, with 19 bases between. CDR1 is LNHDA, CDR2 SQIVND, per germline (reference sequence). Partial CDR3 DNA: TGTGCCAGTAGTGATCCTACCCGGGGTTACGATGGC. Protein product: CASSDPTRGYDG. The CDR3, in full, reads CASSDPTRGYDGYTF. Using reference TRBV19 and TRBJ1-2 for the parts outside the CDR3, the full variable domain is DGGITQSPKYLFRKEGQNVTLSCEQNLNHDAMYWYRQDPGQGLRLIYYSQIVNDFQKGDIAEGYSVSREKKESFPLTVTSAQKNPTAFYLCASSDPTRGYDGYTFGSGTRLTVV.

Details on this clone: The CDR3 goes on 3 residues after the read ends, and that part is filled in from the germline J gene. The chain couples TRBV14 to TRBJ2-7; 10 nucleotides align to TRBD2. Germline lookup yields CDR1 SGHDN and CDR2 FVKESK. V gave up 2 bases and J gave up 3 bases; unmatched junction bases: 4. The CDR3 extends over 15 amino acids. The CDR3 reads CASSQLAGEIYEQYF. The covered CDR3 bases are TGTGCCAGCAGCCAACTAGCGGGGGAAATCTACGAG.

Worth noting for this clone: The read ends 3 residues shy of where the CDR3 ends; the end is completed using the germline J gene. The chain uses TRBV19 and TRBJ2-1; 9 bases match TRBD1. The CDR3 sequence is 15 residues long. V was pared by 6 bases and J by 6 bases, with 9 bases of the junction left unmatched. Germline CDR1 LNHDA, CDR2 SQIVND (reference sequence). Partial CDR3 DNA: TGTGCCAGTAGATTGGACAGGGGAGGTATCAATGAG. This translates into CASRLDRGGINE. The full-length CDR3 reads as CASRLDRGGINEQFF.

Of note for this clone: Sequencing ends 3 residues short of the CDR3 end; the germline J gene provides the rest. The J gene is TRBJ2-7, the V gene TRBV20-1; perhaps TRBD1 as D (6 bases). The CDR3 totals 13 residues. Trimming stripped 6 bases from V and 0 bases from J, with 12 bases between. Germline V gives CDR1 DFQATT, CDR2 SNEGSKA (reference sequence). The CDR3 sequence: CSARTDLSYEQYF. CDR3 DNA (partial): TGCAGTGCAAGGACAGACCTCTCCTACGAG.

Details on this clone: From the germline J gene comes the end of the CDR3, since the read stops 3 residues before it. At the DNA level, this CDR3 is encoded by other sequences in the same sample as well. The rearrangement links TRBV19 to TRBJ2-7; 11 nucleotides agree with TRBD1. There are 14 residues in the CDR3. J lost 4 bases, V lost 3 bases, and 2 bases had no gene match. Germline CDR1 and CDR2: LNHDA and SQIVND (reference sequence). CDR3 sequence reads: CASSIGQGAYEQYF. The CDR3 bases that were read are TGTGCCAGTAGTATCGGACAGGGGGCTTACGAG.

As concerns this clone: Coverage ceases 3 residues before the CDR3 finishes, and the germline J gene fills in the end. This rearrangement joins TRBV2 to TRBJ2-5, with D maybe TRBD1 (5 bases). The CDR3 is 13 amino acids. The V end lost 4 bases, the J end lost 2 bases, and 8 bases lay between the germline ends. Germline V gene data show CDR1 as SNHLY and CDR2 as FYNNEI. The CDR3 bases that were read are TGTGCCAGCAGTGCCAGGGCTCAAGAGACC. Its protein product is CASSARAQET. The full-length CDR3 reads as CASSARAQETQYF.

CDR3 bases read: TGTGCCAGTAGTATAGGGGCAAACACTGAA. This gives the protein CASSIGANTE. The complete CDR3 protein is CASSIGANTEAFF. The rearrangement uses TRBV19 and TRBJ1-1; no reliable D call. From the germline J gene comes the end of the CDR3, since the read stops 3 residues before it. Trimming left V 1 base short and J 2 bases short, with 5 bases between. The CDR3 sequence is 13 residues long. The germline V gene encodes CDR1 LNHDA and CDR2 SQIVND (reference sequence). The full variable domain, with the rest looked up from reference TRBV19 and TRBJ1-1, is DGGITQSPKYLFRKEGQNVTLSCEQNLNHDAMYWYRQDPGQGLRLIYYSQIVNDFQKGDIAEGYSVSREKKESFPLTVTSAQKNPTAFYLCASSIGANTEAFFGQGTRLTVV.

A word on this clone: The read halts 3 residues ahead of the CDR3 end, with the missing end drawn from the germline J gene. This chain uses TRBV2 with TRBJ2-1; 10 bases map to TRBD1. Trimming took 6 bases from V and 6 from J; bases not matched to a gene: 2. Germline V gene sequence: CDR1 SNHLY, CDR2 FYNNEI. The CDR3 has 13 amino acids. The CDR3 bases that were read are TGTGCCAGCAGGGGGACAGGGGTCAATGAG. It encodes CASRGTGVNE. The entire CDR3 protein reads CASRGTGVNEQFF.

A word on this clone: The CDR3 end lies 3 residues beyond the end of the read and is filled in from the germline J gene. The chain carries TRBV2 and TRBJ2-5, with D possibly TRBD2 on 6 matching bases. The V end lost 7 bases, the J end lost 2 bases, and 11 bases lay between the germline ends. There are 13 residues in the CDR3. Germline V gives CDR1 SNHLY, CDR2 FYNNEI. The CDR3 region is CASKPGVQETQYF. The sequenced part of the CDR3 DNA is TGTGCCAGCAAGCCGGGGGTTCAAGAGACC.

Points on this clone: Read data end 3 residues before the CDR3 end; the end is taken from the germline J gene. The V and J genes are TRBV7-2 and TRBJ1-5; D is perhaps TRBD1 (5 bases). From germline, CDR1 is SGHTA and CDR2 FQGNSA. This CDR3 is built from 14 residues. Between the trimmed V and J ends, which lost 3 bases and 4 bases, there was a span of 10 bases. Incomplete CDR3 DNA: TGTGCCAGCAGCTTCCCGAGGGGAAATCAGCCC. Translation gives CASSFPRGNQP. The whole CDR3 protein is CASSFPRGNQPQHF. Variable domain in full (rest from reference TRBV7-2 and TRBJ1-5): GAGVSQSPSNKVTEKGKDVELRCDPISGHTALYWYRQSLGQGLEFLIYFQGNSAPDKSGLPSDRFSAERTGGSVSTLTIQRTQQEDSAVYLCASSFPRGNQPQHFGDGTRLSIL.